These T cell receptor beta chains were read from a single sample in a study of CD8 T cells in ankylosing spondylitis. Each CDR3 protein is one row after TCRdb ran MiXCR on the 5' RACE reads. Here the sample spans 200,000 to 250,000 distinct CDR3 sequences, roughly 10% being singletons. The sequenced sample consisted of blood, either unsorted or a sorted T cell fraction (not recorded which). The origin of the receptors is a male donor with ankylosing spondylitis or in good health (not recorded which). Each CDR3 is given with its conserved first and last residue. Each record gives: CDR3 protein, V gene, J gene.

CDR3aa: CASRLLGAETQYF
v_gene: TRBV12-3/TRBV12-4
j_gene: TRBJ2-5

CDR3aa: CASSLGGQDYEQYF
v_gene: TRBV7-9
j_gene: TRBJ2-7

CDR3aa: CSARGLAGGPDTQYF
v_gene: TRBV20-1
j_gene: TRBJ2-3

CDR3aa: CASSPGGRGSYNEQFF
v_gene: TRBV5-6
j_gene: TRBJ2-1

CDR3aa: CASSRIQGAMNTEAFF
v_gene: TRBV18
j_gene: TRBJ1-1

CDR3aa: CASAPPTGYGYTF
v_gene: TRBV5-1
j_gene: TRBJ1-2

CDR3aa: CASSLVRGDTGELFF
v_gene: TRBV5-1
j_gene: TRBJ2-2

CDR3aa: CASSLAGRNNEQFF
v_gene: TRBV7-2
j_gene: TRBJ2-1

CDR3aa: CASSVGESSYNSPLHF
v_gene: TRBV9
j_gene: TRBJ1-6

CDR3aa: CASSLAEGYYGYTF
v_gene: TRBV7-8
j_gene: TRBJ1-2

CDR3aa: CSANSGGTETQYF
v_gene: TRBV20-1
j_gene: TRBJ2-5